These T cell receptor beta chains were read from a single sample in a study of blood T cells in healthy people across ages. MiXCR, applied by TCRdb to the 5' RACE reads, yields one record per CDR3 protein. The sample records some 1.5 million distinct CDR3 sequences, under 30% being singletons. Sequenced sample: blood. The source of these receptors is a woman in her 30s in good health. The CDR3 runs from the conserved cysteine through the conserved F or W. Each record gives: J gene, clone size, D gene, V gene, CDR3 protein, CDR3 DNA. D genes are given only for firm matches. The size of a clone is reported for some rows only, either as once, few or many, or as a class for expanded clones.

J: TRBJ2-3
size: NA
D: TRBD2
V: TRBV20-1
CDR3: CSDTTAGGPIDTQYF
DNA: TGCAGTGATACTACAGCGGGAGGGCCGATAGATACGCAGTATTTT

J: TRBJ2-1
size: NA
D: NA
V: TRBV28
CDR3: CASRLETYNEQFF
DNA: TGTGCCAGCAGGCTAGAGACCTACAATGAGCAGTTCTTC

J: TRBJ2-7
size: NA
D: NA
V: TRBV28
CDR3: CASLDSRTYEQYF
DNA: TGTGCCAGCTTGGACAGTAGGACCTACGAGCAGTACTTC

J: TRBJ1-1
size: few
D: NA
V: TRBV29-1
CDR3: CSVPQGYGEAFF
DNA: TGCAGCGTTCCTCAGGGGTACGGTGAAGCTTTCTTT

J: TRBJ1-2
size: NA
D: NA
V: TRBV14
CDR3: CASSRRQYYGYTF
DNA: TGTGCCAGCAGCCGAAGACAGTACTATGGCTACACCTTC

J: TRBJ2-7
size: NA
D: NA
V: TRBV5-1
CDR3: CASSGGPQGFYEQYF
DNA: TGCGCCAGCAGCGGGGGACCACAGGGTTTTTACGAGCAGTACTTC

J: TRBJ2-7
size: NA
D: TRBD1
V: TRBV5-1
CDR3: CASSYPRDRESYEQYF
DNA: TGCGCCAGCAGCTACCCCCGGGACAGGGAATCCTACGAGCAGTACTTC

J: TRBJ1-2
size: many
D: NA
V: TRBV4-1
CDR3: CASSQSGAANYGYTF
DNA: TGCGCCAGCAGCCAAAGCGGGGCAGCTAACTATGGCTACACCTTC

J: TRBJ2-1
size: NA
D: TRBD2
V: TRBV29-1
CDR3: CSVTGGSASEQFF
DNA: TGCAGCGTGACTGGCGGGAGTGCGAGTGAGCAGTTCTTC

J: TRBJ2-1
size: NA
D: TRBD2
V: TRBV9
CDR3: CASSVASGVYNEQFF
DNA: TGTGCCAGCAGCGTAGCTAGCGGGGTCTACAATGAGCAGTTCTTC

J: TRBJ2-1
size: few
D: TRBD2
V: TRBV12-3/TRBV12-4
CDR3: CASSRTGLAGSNEQFF
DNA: TGTGCCAGCAGCAGAACGGGACTAGCGGGCTCGAATGAGCAGTTCTTC

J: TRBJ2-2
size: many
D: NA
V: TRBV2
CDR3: CASSWDGSNTGELFF
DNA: TGTGCCAGCAGTTGGGACGGATCGAACACCGGGGAGCTGTTTTTT

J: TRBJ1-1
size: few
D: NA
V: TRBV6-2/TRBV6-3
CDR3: CASDHGTIGGRAAEAFF
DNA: TGTGCCAGCGACCATGGGACAATTGGGGGCCGAGCCGCTGAAGCTTTCTTT

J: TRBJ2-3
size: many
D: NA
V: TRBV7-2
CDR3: CASSLAGFTDTQYF
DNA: TGCGCCAGCAGCTTGGCTGGGTTCACAGATACGCAGTATTTT

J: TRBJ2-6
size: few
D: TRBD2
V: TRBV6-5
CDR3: CASRRTSGSNVLTF
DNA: TGTGCCAGCAGACGGACTAGCGGGAGTAACGTCCTGACTTTC

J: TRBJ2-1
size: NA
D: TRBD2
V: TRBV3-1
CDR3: CASSPSGRTSGNEQFF
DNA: TGTGCCAGCAGCCCTTCGGGACGGACTAGCGGCAATGAGCAGTTCTTC

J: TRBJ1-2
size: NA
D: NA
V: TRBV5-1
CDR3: CASSLAGVLGGYTF
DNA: TGCGCCAGCAGCTTGGCAGGGGTTCTCGGTGGCTACACCTTC

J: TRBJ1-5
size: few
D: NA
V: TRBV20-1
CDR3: CSARPSGRNQPQHF
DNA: TGCAGTGCTAGGCCGTCGGGGCGAAATCAGCCCCAGCATTTT

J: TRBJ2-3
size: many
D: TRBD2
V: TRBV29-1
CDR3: CSVASGRAISRTDTQYF
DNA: TGCAGCGTTGCGAGCGGGAGGGCCATTTCACGTACAGATACGCAGTATTTT

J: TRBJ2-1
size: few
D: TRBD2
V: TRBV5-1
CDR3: CASSFDGGSSNEQFF
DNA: TGCGCCAGCAGCTTTGACGGGGGGAGCTCCAATGAGCAGTTCTTC

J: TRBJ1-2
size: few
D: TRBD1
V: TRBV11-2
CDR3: CASSPPPDRRHGYTF
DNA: TGTGCCAGCAGCCCGCCCCCGGACAGGCGACATGGCTACACCTTC

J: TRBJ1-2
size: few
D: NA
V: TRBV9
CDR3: CASSLGGAKGDGYTF
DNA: TGTGCCAGCAGCTTAGGGGGGGCCAAAGGGGATGGCTACACCTTC

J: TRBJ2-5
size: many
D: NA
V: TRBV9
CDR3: CASSVHHNSQETQYF
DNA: TGTGCCAGCAGCGTACATCACAACTCCCAAGAGACCCAGTACTTC

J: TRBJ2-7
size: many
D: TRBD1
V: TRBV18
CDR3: CASSPSRGQGAFLYEQYF
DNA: TGTGCCAGCTCACCCTCTAGGGGACAGGGGGCTTTTCTGTACGAGCAGTACTTC

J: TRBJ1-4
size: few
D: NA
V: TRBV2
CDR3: CASTRQHDEKLFF
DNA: TGTGCCAGCACCCGACAGCATGATGAAAAACTGTTTTTT

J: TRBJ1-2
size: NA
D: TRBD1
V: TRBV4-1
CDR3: CASSQDPPGGNYGYTF
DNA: TGCGCCAGCAGCCAAGACCCCCCAGGGGGCAACTATGGCTACACCTTC

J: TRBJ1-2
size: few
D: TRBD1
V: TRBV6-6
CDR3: CASKDRGRDGYTF
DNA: TGTGCCAGCAAAGACAGGGGGCGCGATGGCTACACCTTC

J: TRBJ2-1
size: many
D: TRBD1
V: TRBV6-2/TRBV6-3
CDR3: CASTLRGQGSYNEQFF
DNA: TGTGCCAGCACCCTACGGGGACAGGGATCCTACAATGAGCAGTTCTTC

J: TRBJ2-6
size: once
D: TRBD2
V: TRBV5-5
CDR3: CASSPAGGRTGIGGANVLTF
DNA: TGTGCCAGCAGCCCAGCGGGGGGGCGGACCGGCATTGGGGGGGCCAACGTCCTGACTTTC

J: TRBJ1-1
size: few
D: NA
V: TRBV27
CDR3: CASSLSVDTEAFF
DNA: TGTGCCAGCAGTTTATCCGTGGACACTGAAGCTTTCTTT

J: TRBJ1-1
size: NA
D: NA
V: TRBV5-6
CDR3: CASSPSLHMNTEAFF
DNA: TGTGCCAGCAGCCCCTCGCTTCATATGAACACTGAAGCTTTCTTT

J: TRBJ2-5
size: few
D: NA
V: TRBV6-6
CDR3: CASSYADSQETQYF
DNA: TGTGCCAGCAGTTACGCGGACAGCCAAGAGACCCAGTACTTC

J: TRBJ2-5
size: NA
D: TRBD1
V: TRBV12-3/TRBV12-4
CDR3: CASSAGDRGRQETQYF
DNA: TGTGCCAGCAGTGCGGGGGACAGGGGTCGCCAAGAGACCCAGTACTTC

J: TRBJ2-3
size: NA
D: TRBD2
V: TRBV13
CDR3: CASSKTRPPSGGITDTQYF
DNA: TGTGCCAGCAGCAAAACCAGGCCGCCTAGCGGGGGGATCACAGATACGCAGTATTTT

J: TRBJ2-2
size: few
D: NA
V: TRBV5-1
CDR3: CASSLDGGPGERFF
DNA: TGCGCCAGCAGCTTGGATGGGGGCCCCGGGGAGCGGTTTTTT

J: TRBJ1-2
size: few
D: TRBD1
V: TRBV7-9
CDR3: CASSAWDRPGYTF
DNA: TGTGCCAGCAGCGCCTGGGACAGGCCAGGCTACACCTTC

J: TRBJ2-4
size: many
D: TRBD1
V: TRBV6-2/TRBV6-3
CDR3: CASSPTDRGLKYF
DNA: TGTGCCAGCAGTCCCACCGACAGGGGGCTAAAGTACTTC

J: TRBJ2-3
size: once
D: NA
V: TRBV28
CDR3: CASSAPEGTDTQYF
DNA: TGTGCCAGCAGTGCCCCCGAGGGCACAGATACGCAGTATTTT

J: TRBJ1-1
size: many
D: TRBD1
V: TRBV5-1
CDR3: CASSLRGTANTEAFF
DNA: TGCGCCAGCAGCTTGCGAGGGACAGCGAACACTGAAGCTTTCTTT

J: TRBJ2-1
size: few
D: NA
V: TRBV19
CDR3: CATRRGRNEQFF
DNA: TGTGCCACCCGTCGAGGCCGCAATGAGCAGTTCTTC

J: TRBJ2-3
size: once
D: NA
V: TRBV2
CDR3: CASSGEGTATDTQYF
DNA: TGTGCCAGCAGCGGAGAGGGGACGGCCACAGATACGCAGTATTTT

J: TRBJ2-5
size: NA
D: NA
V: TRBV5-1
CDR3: CASSSSHGSETQYF
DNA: TGCGCCAGCAGCTCTTCCCACGGATCGGAGACCCAGTACTTC

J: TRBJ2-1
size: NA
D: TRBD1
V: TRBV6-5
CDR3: CTSSLSGQGRNEQFF
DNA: TGTACCAGCAGTTTATCGGGACAGGGTAGAAATGAGCAGTTCTTC

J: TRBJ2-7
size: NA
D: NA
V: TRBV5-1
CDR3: CASSADTYSYEQYF
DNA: TGCGCCAGCAGCGCGGACACGTACTCCTACGAGCAGTACTTC

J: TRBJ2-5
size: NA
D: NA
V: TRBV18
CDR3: CASFKGGQETQYF
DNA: TGTGCCAGCTTCAAGGGGGGTCAAGAGACCCAGTACTTC

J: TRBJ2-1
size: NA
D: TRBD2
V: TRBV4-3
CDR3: CASSEVSPGGGQFF
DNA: TGCGCCAGCAGCGAAGTCTCACCGGGGGGTGGGCAGTTCTTC

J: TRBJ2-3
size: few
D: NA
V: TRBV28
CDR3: CASSMRTAARADTQYF
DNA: TGTGCCAGCAGTATGAGGACAGCAGCACGGGCAGATACGCAGTATTTT

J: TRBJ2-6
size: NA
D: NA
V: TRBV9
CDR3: CASSLRPNAGANVLTF
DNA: TGTGCCAGCAGCCTCCGCCCCAATGCTGGGGCCAACGTCCTGACTTTC

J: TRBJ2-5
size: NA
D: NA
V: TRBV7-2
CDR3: CASSSSSVDQETQYF
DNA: TGTGCCAGCAGCTCAAGTTCCGTAGACCAAGAGACCCAGTACTTC

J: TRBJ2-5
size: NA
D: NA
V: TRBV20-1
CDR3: CSASWRQGTQYF
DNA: TGCAGTGCTAGTTGGCGGCAAGGGACCCAGTACTTC

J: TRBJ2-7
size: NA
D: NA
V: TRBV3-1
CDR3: CASSQSASEQYF
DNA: TGTGCCAGCAGCCAAAGTGCATCCGAGCAGTACTTC

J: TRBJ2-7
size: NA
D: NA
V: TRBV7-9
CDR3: CASSNSGPDIRQYF
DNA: TGTGCCAGCAGTAATTCCGGGCCAGACATCCGTCAGTACTTC

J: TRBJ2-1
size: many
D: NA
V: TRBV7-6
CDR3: CASSSYTNEQFF
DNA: TGTGCCAGCAGCTCCTACACGAATGAGCAGTTCTTC

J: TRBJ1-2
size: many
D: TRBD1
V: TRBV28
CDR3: CASSLPGQGKGGYTF
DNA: TGTGCCAGCAGTTTACCGGGACAGGGAAAAGGTGGCTACACCTTC

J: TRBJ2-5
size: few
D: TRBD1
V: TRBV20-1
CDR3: CSVRDSSQETQYF
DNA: TGCAGTGTCCGGGACAGCTCCCAAGAGACCCAGTACTTC

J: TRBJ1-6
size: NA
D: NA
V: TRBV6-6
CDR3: CASSLIRDSPLHF
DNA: TGTGCCAGCAGTCTGATCCGCGATTCACCCCTCCACTTT